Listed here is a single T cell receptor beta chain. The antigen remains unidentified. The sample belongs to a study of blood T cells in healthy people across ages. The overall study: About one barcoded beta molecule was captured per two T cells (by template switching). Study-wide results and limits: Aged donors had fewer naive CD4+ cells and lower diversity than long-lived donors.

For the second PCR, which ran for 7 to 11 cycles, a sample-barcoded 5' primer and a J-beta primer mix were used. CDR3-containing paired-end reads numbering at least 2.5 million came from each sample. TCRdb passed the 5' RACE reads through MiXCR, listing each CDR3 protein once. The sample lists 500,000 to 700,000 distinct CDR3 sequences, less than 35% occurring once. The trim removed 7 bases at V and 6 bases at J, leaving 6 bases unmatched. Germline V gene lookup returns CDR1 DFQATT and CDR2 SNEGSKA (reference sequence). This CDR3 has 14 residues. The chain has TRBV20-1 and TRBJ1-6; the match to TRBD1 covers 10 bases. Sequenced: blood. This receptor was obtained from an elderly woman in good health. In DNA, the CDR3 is TGCAGTGTCCCGGGACAGGGGTCTAATTCACCCCTCCACTTT. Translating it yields CSVPGQGSNSPLHF.